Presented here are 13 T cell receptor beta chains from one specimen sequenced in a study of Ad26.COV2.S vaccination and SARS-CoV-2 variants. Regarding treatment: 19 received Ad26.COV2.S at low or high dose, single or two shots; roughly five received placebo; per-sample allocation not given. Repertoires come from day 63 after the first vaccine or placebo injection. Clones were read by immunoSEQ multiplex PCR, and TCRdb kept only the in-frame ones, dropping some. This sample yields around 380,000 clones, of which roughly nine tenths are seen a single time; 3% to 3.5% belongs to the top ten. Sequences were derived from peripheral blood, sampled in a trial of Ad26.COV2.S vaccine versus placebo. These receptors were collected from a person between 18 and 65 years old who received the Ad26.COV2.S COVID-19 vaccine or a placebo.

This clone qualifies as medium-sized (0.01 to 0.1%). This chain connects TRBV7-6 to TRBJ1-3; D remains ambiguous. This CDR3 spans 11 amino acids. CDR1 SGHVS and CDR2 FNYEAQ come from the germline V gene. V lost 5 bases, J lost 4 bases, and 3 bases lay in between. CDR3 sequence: CASSVGNTIYF. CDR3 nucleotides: TGTGCCAGCAGCGTAGGAAACACCATATATTTT.

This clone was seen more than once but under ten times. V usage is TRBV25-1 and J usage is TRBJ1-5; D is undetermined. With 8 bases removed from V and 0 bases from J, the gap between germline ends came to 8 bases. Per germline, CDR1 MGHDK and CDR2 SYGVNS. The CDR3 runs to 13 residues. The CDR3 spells CASQADSNQPQHF. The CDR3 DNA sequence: TGTGCCAGCCAGGCAGATAGCAATCAGCCCCAGCATTTT.

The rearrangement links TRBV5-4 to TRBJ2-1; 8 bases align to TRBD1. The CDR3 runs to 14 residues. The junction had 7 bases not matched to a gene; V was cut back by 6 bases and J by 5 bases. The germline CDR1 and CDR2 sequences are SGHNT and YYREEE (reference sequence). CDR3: CASTGGQGHNEQFF. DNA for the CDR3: TGTGCCAGCACCGGCGGACAGGGACACAATGAGCAGTTCTTC.

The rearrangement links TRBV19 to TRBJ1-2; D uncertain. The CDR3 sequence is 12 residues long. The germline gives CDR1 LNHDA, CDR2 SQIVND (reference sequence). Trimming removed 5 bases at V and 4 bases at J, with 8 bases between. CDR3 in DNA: TGTGCCAGTAGTCAATCAGGCTATGGCTACACCTTC. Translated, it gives CASSQSGYGYTF.

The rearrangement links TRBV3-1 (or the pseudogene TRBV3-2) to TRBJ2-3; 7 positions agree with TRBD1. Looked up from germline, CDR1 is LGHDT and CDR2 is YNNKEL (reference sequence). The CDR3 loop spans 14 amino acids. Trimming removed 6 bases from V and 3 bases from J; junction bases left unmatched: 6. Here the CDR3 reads CASSHRGRTDTQYF. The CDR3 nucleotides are TGTGCCAGCAGTCACAGGGGACGGACAGATACGCAGTATTTT.

The CDR3 reads CASSQGLAGDLSVTGELFF. The CDR3 DNA is TGTGCCAGCAGCCAGGGGCTAGCGGGGGATTTATCGGTCACCGGGGAGCTGTTTTTT. The J gene is TRBJ2-2, the V gene TRBV3-1 (or the pseudogene TRBV3-2); 10 bases map to TRBD2. In germline, CDR1 is LGHDT, CDR2 YNNKEL (reference sequence). The CDR3 is 19 amino acids. The V and J ends lost 3 bases and 4 bases, in that order; junction bases with no gene match: 14.

CDR3 loop: CASSSGTPLGYTF. The CDR3 nucleotides are TGTGCCAGCAGTTCCGGGACACCCTTGGGCTACACCTTC. The gene calls are TRBV12-3 or TRBV12-4 and TRBJ1-2; weak D call: TRBD1 (6 bases). The CDR3 runs 13 residues. V was cut by 4 bases and J by 8 bases, with 14 bases left in between.

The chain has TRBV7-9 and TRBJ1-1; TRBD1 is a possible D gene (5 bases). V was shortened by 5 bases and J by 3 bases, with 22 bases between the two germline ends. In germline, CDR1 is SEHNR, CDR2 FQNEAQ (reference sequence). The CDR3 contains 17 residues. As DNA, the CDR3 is TGTGCCAGCAGCCCCCTGAAGGTGGGGCTTAAGGACACTGAAGCTTTCTTT. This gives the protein CASSPLKVGLKDTEAFF.

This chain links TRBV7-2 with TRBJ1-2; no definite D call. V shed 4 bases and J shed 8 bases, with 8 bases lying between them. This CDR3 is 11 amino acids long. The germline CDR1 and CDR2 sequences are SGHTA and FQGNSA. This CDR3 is CASSSTWGYTF. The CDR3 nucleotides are TGTGCCAGCAGCTCAACTTGGGGCTACACCTTC.

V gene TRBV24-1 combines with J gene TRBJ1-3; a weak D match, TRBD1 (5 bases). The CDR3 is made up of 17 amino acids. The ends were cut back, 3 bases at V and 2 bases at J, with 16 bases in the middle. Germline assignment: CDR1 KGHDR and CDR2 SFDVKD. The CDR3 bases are TGTGCCACCAGTGATGCCTTGACAGAGGACACTGGAAACACCATATATTTT. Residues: CATSDALTEDTGNTIYF.

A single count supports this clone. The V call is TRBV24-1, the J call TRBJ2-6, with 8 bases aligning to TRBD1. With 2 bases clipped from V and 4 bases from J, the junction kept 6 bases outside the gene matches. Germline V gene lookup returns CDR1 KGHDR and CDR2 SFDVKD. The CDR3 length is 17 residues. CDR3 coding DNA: TGTGCCACCAGTGATTCCGGGACAGGAGCGGGGGCCAACGTCCTGACTTTC. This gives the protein CATSDSGTGAGANVLTF.

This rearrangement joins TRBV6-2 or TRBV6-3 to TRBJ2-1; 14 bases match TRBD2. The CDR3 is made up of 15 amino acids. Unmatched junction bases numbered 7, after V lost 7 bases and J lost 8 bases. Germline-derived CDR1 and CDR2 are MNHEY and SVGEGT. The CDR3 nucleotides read TGTGCCAGCAACCCGACTAGCGGGGGGGCCCATGAGCAGTTCTTC. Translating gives CASNPTSGGAHEQFF.

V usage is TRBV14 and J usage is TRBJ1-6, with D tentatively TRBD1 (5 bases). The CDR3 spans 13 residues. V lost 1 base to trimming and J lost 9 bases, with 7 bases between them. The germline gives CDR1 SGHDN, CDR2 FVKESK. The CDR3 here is CASSQVGGSPLHF. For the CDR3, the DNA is TGTGCCAGCAGCCAAGTGGGGGGTTCACCCCTCCACTTT.